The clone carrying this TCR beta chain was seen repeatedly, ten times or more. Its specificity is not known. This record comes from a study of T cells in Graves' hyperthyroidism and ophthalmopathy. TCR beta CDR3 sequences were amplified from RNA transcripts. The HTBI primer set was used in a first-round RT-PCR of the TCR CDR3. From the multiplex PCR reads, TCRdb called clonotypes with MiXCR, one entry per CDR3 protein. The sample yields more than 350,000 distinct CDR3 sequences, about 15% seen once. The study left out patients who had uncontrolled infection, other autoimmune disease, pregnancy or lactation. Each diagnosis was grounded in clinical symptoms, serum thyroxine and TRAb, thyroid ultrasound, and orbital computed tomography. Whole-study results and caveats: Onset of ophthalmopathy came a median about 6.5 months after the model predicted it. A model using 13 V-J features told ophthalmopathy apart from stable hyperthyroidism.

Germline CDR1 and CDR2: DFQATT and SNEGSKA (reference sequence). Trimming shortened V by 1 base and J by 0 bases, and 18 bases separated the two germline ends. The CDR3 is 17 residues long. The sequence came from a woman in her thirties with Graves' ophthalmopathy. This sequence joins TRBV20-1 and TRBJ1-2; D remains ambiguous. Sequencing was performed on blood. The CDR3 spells CSARGEEVWEANYGYTF. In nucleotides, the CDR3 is TGCAGTGCTAGAGGAGAGGAGGTGTGGGAAGCTAACTATGGCTACACCTTC.